One sample yielded the 27 T cell receptor beta chains listed below, sequenced in a study of T cells in Graves' hyperthyroidism and ophthalmopathy. TCR beta CDR3 regions were amplified from RNA transcripts. With the HTBI primer set, the TCR CDR3 went through a first round of RT-PCR. TCRdb redid the calling of the multiplex PCR reads with MiXCR, one entry per CDR3 protein. The data hold roughly 300,000 distinct CDR3 sequences, with approximately 18% observed a single time. Material: blood. The receptors derive from a woman in her forties or fifties with Graves' hyperthyroidism.

The J gene is TRBJ1-2, the V gene TRBV13, with D possibly being TRBD1 (5 bases). The CDR3 covers 13 residues. Germline V lookup: CDR1 PRHDT, CDR2 FYEKMQ (reference sequence). The germline V and J ends were trimmed by 5 bases and 8 bases, with 15 bases remaining between them. The CDR3 bases are TGTGCCAGCAGCCCGACAGTAAATCGCGGCTACACCTTC. Amino acids: CASSPTVNRGYTF. Together with reference TRBV13 and TRBJ1-2, the CDR3 gives the full variable domain: AAGVIQSPRHLIKEKRETATLKCYPIPRHDTVYWYQQGPGQDPQFLISFYEKMQSDKGSIPDRFSAQQFSDYHSELNMSSLELGDSALYFCASSPTVNRGYTFGSGTRLTVV.

The chain joins TRBV10-3 to TRBJ2-1, with a weak D call TRBD1 (6 bases). The germline CDR1 and CDR2 sequences are ENHRY and SYGVKD. Trimming stripped 3 bases from V and 9 bases from J, with 15 bases between. CDR3 size: 14 residues. CDR3 DNA sequence: TGTGCCATCAGTGAACAGGGAATCCCTGGTGAGCAGTTCTTC. Translated: CAISEQGIPGEQFF.

The sample holds many counts of this clonotype. The V and J genes are TRBV11-3 and TRBJ2-1, with 7 bases fitting TRBD2. This CDR3 comprises 15 residues. The germline gives CDR1 SGHNT, CDR2 YENEEA. V shed 0 bases and J 6 bases; nucleotides not matched to a gene: 5. The CDR3 bases are TGTGCCAGCAGCTTAGATCCCGGGGGGACCAATGAGCAGTTCTTC. This encodes CASSLDPGGTNEQFF.

Many counts were recorded for this clonotype. The chain employs TRBV7-9 and TRBJ2-1; tentative D call: TRBD1 (6 bases). CDR1 and CDR2 from the germline V gene are SEHNR and FQNEAQ (reference sequence). With 4 bases removed from V and 5 bases from J, the gap between germline ends came to 15 bases. The CDR3 is 15 residues long. The CDR3 DNA sequence: TGTGCCAGCAGCTGGGTGGACAGTTATGACAATGAGCAGTTCTTC. Protein sequence: CASSWVDSYDNEQFF.

This clonotype showed up just a few times. V and J are TRBV7-8 and TRBJ1-1; TRBD1 agrees at 8 bases. The junction had 8 bases not matched to a gene; V was cut back by 5 bases and J by 0 bases. The length of the CDR3 is 16 residues. Germline CDR1 SGHVS, CDR2 FQNEAQ. CDR3: CASSRHWTGMNTEAFF. The CDR3 DNA reads TGTGCCAGCAGCAGACATTGGACAGGGATGAACACTGAAGCTTTCTTT.

Many counts were recorded for this clonotype. This chain uses TRBV20-1 with TRBJ2-1; D is ambiguous. Per germline, CDR1 DFQATT and CDR2 SNEGSKA (reference sequence). The CDR3 totals 12 residues. Trimming cost V 3 bases and J 8 bases, with 11 bases left between them. CDR3 residues: CSARGMFYEQFF. CDR3 sequence (DNA): TGCAGTGCTAGGGGGATGTTTTATGAGCAGTTCTTC.

The rearrangement links TRBV6-2 or TRBV6-3 to TRBJ1-1; D remains ambiguous. The V and J ends lost 1 base and 7 bases respectively, with 4 bases between them. Germline V CDR1 and CDR2: MNHEY, SVGEGT. The CDR3 covers 11 residues. The CDR3 loop reads CASSYWVEAFF. As DNA, the CDR3 is TGTGCCAGCAGTTACTGGGTTGAAGCTTTCTTT.

This rearrangement joins TRBV20-1 to TRBJ1-5; maybe TRBD1 (5 bases). The CDR3 loop spans 16 amino acids. The V end was cut by 3 bases, the J end by 1 base, with 16 bases between. From germline, CDR1 is DFQATT and CDR2 SNEGSKA (reference sequence). DNA of the CDR3: TGCAGTGCTAGTTCAATATCCAGGGACAGCAATCAGCCCCAGCATTTT. Translated: CSASSISRDSNQPQHF.

This chain uses TRBV7-8 with TRBJ1-5; TRBD1 matches at 10 bases. Germline V gene data show CDR1 as SGHVS and CDR2 as FQNEAQ. This CDR3 has 16 amino acids. Trimming removed 4 bases from V and 2 bases from J; junction bases left unmatched: 5. The chain's CDR3 is CASSSGTGEGNQPQHF. In DNA form, the CDR3 reads TGTGCCAGCAGCTCCGGGACAGGGGAGGGCAATCAGCCCCAGCATTTT.

The V gene is TRBV20-1, the J gene TRBJ1-5; the D gene is possibly TRBD1 (6 bases). CDR1 DFQATT and CDR2 SNEGSKA come from the germline V gene (reference sequence). V was trimmed by 3 bases and J by 4 bases, leaving 16 bases between them. CDR3 length: 15 amino acids. Here the CDR3 DNA reads TGCAGTGCTAGCGACTCCGGGACACCTAATCAGCCCCAGCATTTT. Protein product: CSASDSGTPNQPQHF.

This clonotype was found a few times. The chain recombines TRBV4-1 with TRBJ2-2; D unresolved. Trimming cost V 1 base and J 6 bases, with 9 bases left between them. The germline CDR1 and CDR2 sequences are MGHRA and YSYEKL. The CDR3 consists of 14 residues. The CDR3 nucleotides are TGCGCCAGCAGCCAAGGTCCTCAGTCCGGGGAGCTGTTTTTT. Its protein product is CASSQGPQSGELFF.

This clonotype was recorded a few times. V is TRBV6-5 and J is TRBJ1-6; D remains unclear. V lost 2 bases, J lost 1 base, and 9 bases lay in between. Germline V gives CDR1 MNHEY, CDR2 SVGAGI. The CDR3 sequence is 16 residues long. The CDR3 DNA is TGTGCCAGCAGTTACAGGGTTGGATCCTATAATTCACCCCTCCACTTT. This gives the protein CASSYRVGSYNSPLHF.

This clonotype was observed many times. V is TRBV20-1 and J is TRBJ2-3; TRBD2 agrees at 9 bases. From germline, CDR1 is DFQATT and CDR2 SNEGSKA (reference sequence). This CDR3 has 13 residues. V shed 3 bases, J shed 5 bases, and the junction held 3 bases outside the gene matches. The CDR3 DNA is TGCAGTGCTAGGAGACTAGCGGAAGATACGCAGTATTTT. It specifies CSARRLAEDTQYF.

The rearrangement joins TRBV20-1 to TRBJ2-1, with no clear D. From germline, CDR1 is DFQATT and CDR2 SNEGSKA (reference sequence). V was cut by 6 bases and J by 6 bases, with 18 bases left in between. This CDR3 has 14 residues. The CDR3 sequence is CSAPLEGLRNEQFF. CDR3 sequence (DNA): TGCAGTGCCCCATTGGAAGGTCTCCGCAATGAGCAGTTCTTC.

This clonotype was detected many times. The rearrangement uses TRBV11-2 and TRBJ2-7; TRBD1 might be the D (6 bases). The germline V gene has CDR1 SGHAT and CDR2 FQNNGV. The length of the CDR3 is 14 residues. V lost 4 bases to trimming and J lost 7 bases, with 17 bases between them. CDR3 sequence: CASSWSLGAVEQYV. The CDR3, as DNA: TGTGCCAGCAGCTGGAGTCTGGGGGCGGTGGAGCAGTACGTC.

The gene calls are TRBV3-1 and TRBJ2-1; the D gene is possibly TRBD1 (5 bases). Germline CDR1 is LGHDT and CDR2 is YNNKEL (reference sequence). Between the trimmed V and J ends, which lost 3 bases and 5 bases, there was a span of 14 bases. The CDR3 totals 15 residues. Here the CDR3 reads CASSQAGPSDNEQFF. CDR3 bases: TGTGCCAGCAGCCAGGCAGGGCCGAGCGACAATGAGCAGTTCTTC.

V usage is TRBV30 and J usage is TRBJ1-6, with a tentative D call TRBD1 (6 bases). The CDR3 consists of 13 residues. Germline CDR1 and CDR2: GTSNPN and SVGIG (reference sequence). V was cut by 0 bases and J by 8 bases, with 8 bases left in between. The CDR3 region is CAWSVQGDSPLHF. CDR3 nucleotides: TGTGCCTGGAGTGTACAGGGTGATTCACCCCTCCACTTT.

There are many counts of this clonotype. The chain is built from TRBV20-1 and TRBJ2-7; TRBD2 matches 12 bases. With 2 bases clipped from V and 6 bases from J, the junction kept 2 bases outside the gene matches. CDR3 length equals 13 residues. CDR1 is DFQATT, CDR2 SNEGSKA, per germline (reference sequence). In DNA, the CDR3 is TGCAGTGCTAGACGACTAGCGGGAGTCGAGCAGTACTTC. This translates into CSARRLAGVEQYF.

In this sample, this clonotype turned up a few times. The rearrangement links TRBV10-3 to TRBJ1-3; 10 bases line up with TRBD1. The CDR3 covers 20 residues. Germline V gene lookup returns CDR1 ENHRY and CDR2 SYGVKD. Trimming took 10 bases from V and 0 from J; bases not matched to a gene: 21. CDR3 in amino acids: CATSQPGTGERRSSGNTIYF. CDR3 nucleotides: TGTGCCACCTCCCAACCCGGGACAGGGGAAAGAAGGAGCTCTGGAAACACCATATATTTT.

The chain recombines TRBV2 with TRBJ2-7; 7 nucleotides line up with TRBD2. The CDR3 sequence is 15 residues long. J gave up 1 base and V 1 base, and 4 bases lay outside the gene matches. Looked up from germline, CDR1 is SNHLY and CDR2 is FYNNEI. The CDR3 bases are TGTGCCAGCAGTGAAGAGTGGGGGGGTTCCTACGAGCAGTACTTC. This gives the protein CASSEEWGGSYEQYF. The entire variable domain, with the rest obtained from reference TRBV2 and TRBJ2-7, is as follows: EPEVTQTPSHQVTQMGQEVILRCVPISNHLYFYWYRQILGQKVEFLVSFYNNEISEKSEIFDDQFSVERPDGSNFTLKIRSTKLEDSAMYFCASSEEWGGSYEQYFGPGTRLTVT.

This clonotype was seen many times. This chain links TRBV11-2 with TRBJ2-1; the D gene could be TRBD1 or TRBD2 (5 bases each). The CDR3 sequence is 15 residues long. Deletions cut 3 bases from V and 2 bases from J, with 11 bases between. Germline CDR1 SGHAT, CDR2 FQNNGV. The CDR3 DNA follows: TGTGCCAGCAGCTTTGGGGGTGGCCCCTACAATGAGCAGTTCTTC. It yields the protein CASSFGGGPYNEQFF.

The genes are TRBV19 and TRBJ1-2; D gene unclear. V shed 4 bases and J shed 7 bases, with 10 bases lying between them. The CDR3 loop spans 12 amino acids. Germline assignment: CDR1 LNHDA and CDR2 SQIVND (reference sequence). DNA of the CDR3: TGTGCCAGTAGTACAACTATCATTGGCTACACCTTC. It translates to CASSTTIIGYTF.

This clonotype was counted between two and nine times. The V call is TRBV4-1, the J call TRBJ2-3, with TRBD2 identical over 13 bases. The junction had 13 bases not matched to a gene; V was cut back by 5 bases and J by 2 bases. The CDR3 is made up of 19 amino acids. Germline CDR1 is MGHRA and CDR2 is YSYEKL. The chain's CDR3 is CASSTGTSGKWSVTDTQYF. CDR3 nucleotide sequence: TGCGCCAGCAGCACGGGGACTAGCGGGAAGTGGAGCGTCACAGATACGCAGTATTTT.

This clonotype appeared a few times. The chain couples TRBV30 to TRBJ1-2; unclear D gene. Trimming shortened V by 7 bases and J by 5 bases, and 20 bases separated the two germline ends. Germline V gives CDR1 GTSNPN, CDR2 SVGIG (reference sequence). The CDR3 covers 14 residues. DNA for the CDR3: TGTGCCTCGTCCCCCGGGGTAGAAACATATGGCTACACCTTC. Residues: CASSPGVETYGYTF.

The chain carries TRBV20-1 and TRBJ1-6, with TRBD1 matching 8 bases. Per the germline V gene, CDR1 is DFQATT and CDR2 is SNEGSKA (reference sequence). This CDR3 contains 15 residues. V was clipped by 5 bases and J by 5 bases; unmatched bases: 8. This CDR3 reads CSALRTGSDNSPLHF. CDR3 sequence (DNA): TGCAGTGCTCTAAGGACAGGGTCGGATAATTCACCCCTCCACTTT.

The sample holds many counts of this clonotype. The rearrangement links TRBV30 to TRBJ1-5, with no clear D. The CDR3 sequence is 15 residues long. Germline lookup yields CDR1 GTSNPN and CDR2 SVGIG (reference sequence). V was pared by 0 bases and J by 1 base, with 10 bases between. Written as DNA, the CDR3 is TGTGCCTGGAGTGTACAAGCGGGGAGCAATCAGCCCCAGCATTTT. Translation gives CAWSVQAGSNQPQHF.

Regarding this clonotype: The junction and the germline gene differ at one end; a read error may be behind it. The CDR3 is CAGSLVGGQKKAFF. For the CDR3, the DNA is TGTGCCGGCAGCTTAGTCGGAGGACAGAAAAAAGCTTTCTTT. The chain has TRBV11-2 and TRBJ1-1; maybe TRBD1 (6 bases). In germline, CDR1 is SGHAT, CDR2 FQNNGV. The CDR3 totals 14 residues.